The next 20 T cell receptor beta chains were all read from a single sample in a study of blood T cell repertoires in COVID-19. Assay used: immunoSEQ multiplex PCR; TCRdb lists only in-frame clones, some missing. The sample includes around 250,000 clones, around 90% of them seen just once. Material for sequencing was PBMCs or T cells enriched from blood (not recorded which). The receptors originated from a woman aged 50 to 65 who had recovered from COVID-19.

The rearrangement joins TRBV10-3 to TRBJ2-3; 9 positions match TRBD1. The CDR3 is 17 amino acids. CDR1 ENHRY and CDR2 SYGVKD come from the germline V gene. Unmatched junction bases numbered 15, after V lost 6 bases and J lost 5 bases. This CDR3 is CAIRQGTGTEDGDTQYF. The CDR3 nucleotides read TGTGCCATCAGGCAAGGGACAGGGACGGAGGACGGAGATACGCAGTATTTT.

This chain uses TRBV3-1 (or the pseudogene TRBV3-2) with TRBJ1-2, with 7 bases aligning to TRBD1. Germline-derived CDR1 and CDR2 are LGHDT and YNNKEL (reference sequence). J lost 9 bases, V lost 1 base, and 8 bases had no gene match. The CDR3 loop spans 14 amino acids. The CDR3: CASSQGRQGKSYTF. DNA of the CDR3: TGTGCCAGCAGCCAAGGTCGACAGGGAAAGAGCTACACCTTC.

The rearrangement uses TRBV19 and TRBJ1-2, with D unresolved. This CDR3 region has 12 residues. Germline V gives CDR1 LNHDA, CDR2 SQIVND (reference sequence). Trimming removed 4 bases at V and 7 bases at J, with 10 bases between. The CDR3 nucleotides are TGTGCCAGTAGTAGGGAGGCCTCTGGCTACACCTTC. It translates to CASSREASGYTF. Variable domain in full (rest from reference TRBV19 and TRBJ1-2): DGGITQSPKYLFRKEGQNVTLSCEQNLNHDAMYWYRQDPGQGLRLIYYSQIVNDFQKGDIAEGYSVSREKKESFPLTVTSAQKNPTAFYLCASSREASGYTFGSGTRLTVV.

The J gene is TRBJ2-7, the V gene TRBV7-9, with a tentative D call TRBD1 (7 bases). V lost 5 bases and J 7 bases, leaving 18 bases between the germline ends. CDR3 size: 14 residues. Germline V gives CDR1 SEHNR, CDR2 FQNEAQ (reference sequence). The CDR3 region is CASSQGGRGWEQYF. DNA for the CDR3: TGTGCCAGCAGCCAGGGGGGCAGGGGCTGGGAGCAGTACTTC.

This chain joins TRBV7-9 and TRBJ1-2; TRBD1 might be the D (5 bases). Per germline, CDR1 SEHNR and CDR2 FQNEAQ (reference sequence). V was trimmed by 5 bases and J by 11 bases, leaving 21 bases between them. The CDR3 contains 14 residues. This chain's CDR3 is CASSTRGEQAGYTF. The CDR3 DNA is TGTGCCAGCAGCACCCGGGGGGAGCAGGCGGGATACACCTTC.

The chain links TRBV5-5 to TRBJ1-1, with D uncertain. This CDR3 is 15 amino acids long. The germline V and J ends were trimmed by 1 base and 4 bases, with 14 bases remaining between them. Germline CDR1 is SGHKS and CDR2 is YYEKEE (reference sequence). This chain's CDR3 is CASSLLLASGTEAFF. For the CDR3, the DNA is TGTGCCAGCAGCTTGCTTCTCGCGTCGGGCACTGAAGCTTTCTTT.

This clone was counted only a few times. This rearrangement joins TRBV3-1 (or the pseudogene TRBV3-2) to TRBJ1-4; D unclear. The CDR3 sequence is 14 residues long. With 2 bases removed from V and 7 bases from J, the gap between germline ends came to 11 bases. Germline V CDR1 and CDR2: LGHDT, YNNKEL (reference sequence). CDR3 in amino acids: CASSQIGVGEKLFF. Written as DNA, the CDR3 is TGTGCCAGCAGCCAAATCGGGGTTGGTGAAAAACTGTTTTTT.

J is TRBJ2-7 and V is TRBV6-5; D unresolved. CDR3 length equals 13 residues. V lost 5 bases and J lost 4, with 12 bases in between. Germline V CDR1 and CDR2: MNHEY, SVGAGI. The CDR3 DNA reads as TGTGCCAGCAGTATTAGCTCCGATTACGAGCAGTACTTC. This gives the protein CASSISSDYEQYF.

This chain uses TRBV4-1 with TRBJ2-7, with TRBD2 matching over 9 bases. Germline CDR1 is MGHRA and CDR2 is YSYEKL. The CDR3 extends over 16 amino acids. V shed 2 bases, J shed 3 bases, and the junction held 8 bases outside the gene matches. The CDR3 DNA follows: TGCGCCAGCAGCCAACTAGCGGGACGCCCCGGCTACGAGCAGTACTTC. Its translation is CASSQLAGRPGYEQYF.

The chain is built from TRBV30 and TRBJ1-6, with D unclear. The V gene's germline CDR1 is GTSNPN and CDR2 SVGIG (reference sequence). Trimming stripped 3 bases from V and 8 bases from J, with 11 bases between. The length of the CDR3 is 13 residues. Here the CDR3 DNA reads TGTGCCTGGAGGGGCGAGAGGGATTCACCCCTCCACTTT. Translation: CAWRGERDSPLHF.

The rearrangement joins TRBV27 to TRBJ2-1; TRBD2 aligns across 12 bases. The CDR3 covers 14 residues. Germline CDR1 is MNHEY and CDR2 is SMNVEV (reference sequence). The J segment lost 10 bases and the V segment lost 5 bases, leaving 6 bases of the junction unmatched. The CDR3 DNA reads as TGTGCCAGCAGTACTCGACTAGCGGGAGTGGAGCAGTTCTTC. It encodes CASSTRLAGVEQFF.

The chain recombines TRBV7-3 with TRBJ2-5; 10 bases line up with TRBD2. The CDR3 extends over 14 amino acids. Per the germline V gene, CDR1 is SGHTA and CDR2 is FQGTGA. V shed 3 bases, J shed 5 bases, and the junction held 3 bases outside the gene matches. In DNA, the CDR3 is TGTGCCAGCAGCTTGCTAGCGGGAGTGGAGACCCAGTACTTC. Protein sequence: CASSLLAGVETQYF.

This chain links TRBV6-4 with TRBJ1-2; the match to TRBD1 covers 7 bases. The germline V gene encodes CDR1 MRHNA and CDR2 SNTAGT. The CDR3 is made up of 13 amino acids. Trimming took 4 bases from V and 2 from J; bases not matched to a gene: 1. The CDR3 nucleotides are TGTGCCAGCAGTGCGGGACAGAACTATGGCTACACCTTC. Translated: CASSAGQNYGYTF.

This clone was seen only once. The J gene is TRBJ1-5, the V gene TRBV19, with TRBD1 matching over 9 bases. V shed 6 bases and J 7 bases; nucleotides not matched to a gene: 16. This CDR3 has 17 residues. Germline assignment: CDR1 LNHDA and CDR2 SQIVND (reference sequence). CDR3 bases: TGTGCCAGTAGCCGTTACGCGGGACAGGGTCAAAGGCAGCCCCAGCATTTT. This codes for CASSRYAGQGQRQPQHF.

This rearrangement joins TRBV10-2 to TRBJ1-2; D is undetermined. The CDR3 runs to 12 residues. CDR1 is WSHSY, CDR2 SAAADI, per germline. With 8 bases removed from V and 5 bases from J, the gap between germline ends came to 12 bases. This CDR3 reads CASGPVSYGYTF. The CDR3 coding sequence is TGCGCCAGCGGCCCTGTCTCGTATGGCTACACCTTC.

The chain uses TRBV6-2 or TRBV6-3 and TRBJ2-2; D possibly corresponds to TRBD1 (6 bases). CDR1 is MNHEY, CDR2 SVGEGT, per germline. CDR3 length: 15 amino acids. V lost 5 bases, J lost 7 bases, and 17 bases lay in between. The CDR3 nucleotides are TGTGCCAGCAGTCTAACGACCCAGGGGCACGGGGAGCTGTTTTTT. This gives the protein CASSLTTQGHGELFF.

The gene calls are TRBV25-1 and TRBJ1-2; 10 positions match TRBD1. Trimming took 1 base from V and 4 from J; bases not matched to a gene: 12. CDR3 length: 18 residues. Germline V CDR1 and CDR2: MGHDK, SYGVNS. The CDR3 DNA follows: TGTGCCAGCAGTGAATCCGCGGGACAGGGGAACATAGGCTATGGCTACACCTTC. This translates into CASSESAGQGNIGYGYTF.

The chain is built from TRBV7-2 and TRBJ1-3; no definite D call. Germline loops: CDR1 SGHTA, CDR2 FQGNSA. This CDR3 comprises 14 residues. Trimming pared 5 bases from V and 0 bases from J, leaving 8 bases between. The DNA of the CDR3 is TGTGCCAGCAGCCGGGGATTCTCTGGAAACACCATATATTTT. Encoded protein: CASSRGFSGNTIYF. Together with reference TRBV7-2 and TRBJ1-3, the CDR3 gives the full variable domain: GAGVSQSPSNKVTEKGKDVELRCDPISGHTALYWYRQSLGQGLEFLIYFQGNSAPDKSGLPSDRFSAERTGGSVSTLTIQRTQQEDSAVYLCASSRGFSGNTIYFGEGSWLTVV.

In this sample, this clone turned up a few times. The CDR3 is CASRPTSGRTRSYEQYF. Here the CDR3 DNA reads TGTGCCAGCAGGCCTACTAGCGGGAGGACCCGCTCCTACGAGCAGTACTTC. The chain joins TRBV6-2 or TRBV6-3 to TRBJ2-7; 12 bases line up with TRBD2. V gave up 6 bases and J gave up 0 bases; unmatched junction bases: 9. The germline CDR1 and CDR2 sequences are MNHEY and SVGEGT. CDR3 length: 17 amino acids.

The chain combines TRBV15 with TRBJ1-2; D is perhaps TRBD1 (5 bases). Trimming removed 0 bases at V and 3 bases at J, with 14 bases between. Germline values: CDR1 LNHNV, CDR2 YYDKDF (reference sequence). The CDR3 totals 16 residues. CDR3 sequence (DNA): TGTGCCACCAGCAGAGACACACAGGCCTCCTACTATGGCTACACCTTC. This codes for CATSRDTQASYYGYTF.